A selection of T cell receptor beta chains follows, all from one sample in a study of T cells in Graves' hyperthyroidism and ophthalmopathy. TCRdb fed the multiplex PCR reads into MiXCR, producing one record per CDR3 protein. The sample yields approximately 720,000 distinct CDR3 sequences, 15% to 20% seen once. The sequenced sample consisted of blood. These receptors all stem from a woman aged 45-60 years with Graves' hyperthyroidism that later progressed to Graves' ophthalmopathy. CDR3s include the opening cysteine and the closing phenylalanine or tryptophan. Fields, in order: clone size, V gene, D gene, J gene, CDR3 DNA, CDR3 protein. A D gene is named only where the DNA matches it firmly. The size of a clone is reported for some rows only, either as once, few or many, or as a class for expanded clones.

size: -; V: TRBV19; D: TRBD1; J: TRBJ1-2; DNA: TGTGCCAGTACCGCTCCGGGACAGGGGGCGCTTAATGGCTACACCTTC; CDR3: CASTAPGQGALNGYTF
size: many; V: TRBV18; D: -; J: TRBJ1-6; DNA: TGTGCCAGCTCAACGACAGCGTCCGCGGGGCCCCTCCACTTT; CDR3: CASSTTASAGPLHF
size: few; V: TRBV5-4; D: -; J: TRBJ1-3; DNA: TGTGCCAGCAGCTTGGGACCGGGTCCTGGAAACACCATATATTTT; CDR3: CASSLGPGPGNTIYF
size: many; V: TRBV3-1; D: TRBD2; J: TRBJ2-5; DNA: TGTGCCAGCAGCCAAGAATCACTAGCGGGGGGGACCGAGACCCAGTACTTC; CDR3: CASSQESLAGGTETQYF
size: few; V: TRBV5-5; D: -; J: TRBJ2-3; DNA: TGTGCCAGCGGAAATCAGGGAATCACAGATACGCAGTATTTT; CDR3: CASGNQGITDTQYF
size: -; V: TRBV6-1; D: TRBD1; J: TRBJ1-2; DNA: TGTGCCAGCACAAGAGGGACAGGGAACTATGGCTACACCTTC; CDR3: CASTRGTGNYGYTF
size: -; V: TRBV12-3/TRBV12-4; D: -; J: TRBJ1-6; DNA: TGTGCCAGCAGTTTAGACACAGAGTATTCACCCCTCCACTTT; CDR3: CASSLDTEYSPLHF
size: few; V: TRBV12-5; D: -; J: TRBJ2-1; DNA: TGTGCTAGTGGTCCCCCGGCCTACAATGAGCAGTTCTTC; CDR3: CASGPPAYNEQFF
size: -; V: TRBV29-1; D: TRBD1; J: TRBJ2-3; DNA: TGCAGCGTTGGGGAACAGGGACAGTTCACAGATACGCAGTATTTT; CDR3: CSVGEQGQFTDTQYF
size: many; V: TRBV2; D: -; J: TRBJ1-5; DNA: TGTGCCAGCAGTACACAGGGAAGCAATCAGCCCCAGCATTTT; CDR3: CASSTQGSNQPQHF
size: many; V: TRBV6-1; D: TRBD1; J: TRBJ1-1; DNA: TGTGCCAGCAGTGAGGACAGGGGATCGGACACTGAAGCTTTCTTT; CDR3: CASSEDRGSDTEAFF
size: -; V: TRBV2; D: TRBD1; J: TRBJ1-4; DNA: TGTGCCAGCAGCGGCGCCGGGACAGGGGTTGAAAAACTGTTTTTT; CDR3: CASSGAGTGVEKLFF
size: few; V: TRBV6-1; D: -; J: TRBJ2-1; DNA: TGTGCCAGCACAAGAAGGCAAGCCTACAATGAGCAGTTCTTC; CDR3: CASTRRQAYNEQFF
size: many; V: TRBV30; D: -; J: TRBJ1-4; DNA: TGTGCCTGGACGACAGCTTCTAATGAAAAACTGTTTTTT; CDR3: CAWTTASNEKLFF
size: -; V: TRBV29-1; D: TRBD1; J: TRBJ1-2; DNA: TGCAGCGTGGATGGACAGGGCGACTATGGCTACACCTTC; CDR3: CSVDGQGDYGYTF
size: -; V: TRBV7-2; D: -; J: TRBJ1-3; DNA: TGTGCCAGCAGCTCGCCGCGAGCCAACTCTGGAAACACCATATATTTT; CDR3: CASSSPRANSGNTIYF
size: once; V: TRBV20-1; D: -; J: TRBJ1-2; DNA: TGCAGCGCCCCCGGGGGTCGGGGCTACACCTTC; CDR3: CSAPGGRGYTF